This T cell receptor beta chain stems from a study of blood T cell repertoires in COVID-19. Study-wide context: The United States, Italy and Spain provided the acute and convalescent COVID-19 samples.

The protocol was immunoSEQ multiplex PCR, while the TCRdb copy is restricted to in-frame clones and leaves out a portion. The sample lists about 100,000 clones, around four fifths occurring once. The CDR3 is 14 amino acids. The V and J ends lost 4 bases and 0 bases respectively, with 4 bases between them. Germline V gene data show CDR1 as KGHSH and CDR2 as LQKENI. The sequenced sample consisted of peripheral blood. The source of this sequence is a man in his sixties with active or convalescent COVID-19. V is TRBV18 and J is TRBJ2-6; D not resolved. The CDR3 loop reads CASSLSSGANVLTF. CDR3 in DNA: TGTGCCAGCTCACTCAGCTCTGGGGCCAACGTCCTGACTTTC.